The 22 T cell receptor beta chains reported below all come from one sample, sequenced in a study of T cell repertoires in cytomegalovirus infection. Antigens of these TCRs are unknown. TCRdb reanalysed the reads using MiXCR and keeps one entry per CDR3 protein. This table holds about 700,000 distinct CDR3 sequences, around 32% found once. The sample was cultured PBMCs, taken from culture after CMV antigen stimulation. The origin of the receptors is a human donor in good health (CMV status not recorded). Some clones in this sample may be carry-over from other donors' samples.

This clonotype has at least ten counts. The chain carries TRBV7-2 and TRBJ2-3; TRBD1 matches at 8 bases. The junction had 8 bases not matched to a gene; V was cut back by 4 bases and J by 5 bases. The CDR3 is made up of 15 amino acids. Germline loops: CDR1 SGHTA, CDR2 FQGNSA. CDR3 in amino acids: CASSSLGQGGDTQYF. The CDR3 nucleotides are TGTGCCAGCAGCTCCCTCGGACAGGGTGGAGATACGCAGTATTTT.

The chain has TRBV2 and TRBJ2-2; perhaps TRBD2 as D (7 bases). Germline V gene sequence: CDR1 SNHLY, CDR2 FYNNEI. Trimming took off 6 bases at V and 8 bases at J, with 13 bases between the two ends. The CDR3 runs 13 residues. The CDR3 sequence is CASRGGRIGELFF. CDR3 in DNA: TGTGCCAGCAGGGGGGGGCGAATTGGGGAGCTGTTTTTT.

The chain uses TRBV7-4 and TRBJ2-3; D gene uncertain. V lost 7 bases and J lost 11, with 13 bases in between. Germline V gives CDR1 SGHVT, CDR2 SQSDAQ. The CDR3 covers 11 residues. The CDR3 bases are TGTGCCAGCAACTTGGGCAGACAGCAGTATTTT. Protein sequence: CASNLGRQQYF.

The gene calls are TRBV20-1 and TRBJ2-1, with 8 bases that match TRBD2. With 0 bases clipped from V and 6 bases from J, the junction kept 10 bases outside the gene matches. Germline V gene lookup returns CDR1 DFQATT and CDR2 SNEGSKA (reference sequence). This CDR3 is 16 amino acids long. The CDR3 spells CSARDLAGWGGNEQFF. Written as DNA, the CDR3 is TGCAGTGCTAGAGACCTAGCGGGTTGGGGGGGCAATGAGCAGTTCTTC.

The rearrangement joins TRBV6-5 to TRBJ2-7; D not certain. The CDR3 contains 14 residues. V gave up 5 bases and J gave up 3 bases, with 14 bases separating them. The germline V gene encodes CDR1 MNHEY and CDR2 SVGAGI. CDR3 DNA sequence: TGTGCCAGCAGTCGCGCGCAGACGGGCTACGAGCAGTACTTC. This codes for CASSRAQTGYEQYF.

The chain combines TRBV4-3 with TRBJ2-1, with D possibly being TRBD1 or TRBD2 (5 bases each). Trimming left V 6 bases short and J 13 bases short, with 19 bases between. CDR1 and CDR2 from the germline V gene are LGHNA and YSLEER. This CDR3 is built from 13 residues. The CDR3 DNA sequence: TGCGCCAGCAGGGGGGTAGGGCTCACCTTACAGTTCTTC. Translated: CASRGVGLTLQFF.

Concerning this clonotype itself: This may come from a read error, since a much larger clone is one base off. The V gene is TRBV7-2, the J gene TRBJ2-4; the D is unclear. The CDR3 is 13 amino acids. The V gene lost 7 bases and the J gene lost 0 bases, with 7 bases spanning the gap. Germline V gives CDR1 SGHTA, CDR2 FQGNSA. CDR3 region: CASNLEAKNIQYF. In DNA, the CDR3 is TGTGCCAGCAACTTGGAAGCCAAAAACATTCAGTACTTC.

Details on this clonotype: A much larger clone sits a single nucleotide away, making a read error possible. The J gene is TRBJ1-1, the V gene TRBV5-3, with TRBD1 matching 9 bases. TRBV5-3 is marked as an open reading frame, function uncertain. The CDR3 runs to 14 residues. Trimming cost V 8 bases and J 2 bases; bases outside gene matches: 7. The CDR3 region is CASSMGQGNTEAFF. CDR3 DNA: TGTGCCAGCAGCATGGGACAGGGAAACACTGAAGCTTTCTTT.

The chain joins TRBV6-2 or TRBV6-3 to TRBJ2-2, with a possible D match to TRBD2 (6 bases). From germline, CDR1 is MNHEY and CDR2 SVGEGT. The CDR3 covers 15 residues. V lost 4 bases to trimming and J lost 1 base, with 10 bases between them. CDR3 sequence reads: CASSWDSRNTGELFF. The DNA of the CDR3 is TGTGCCAGCAGTTGGGACTCTCGGAACACCGGGGAGCTGTTTTTT.

The sample holds a few counts of this clonotype. V gene TRBV12-3 or TRBV12-4 combines with J gene TRBJ2-3; D ambiguous. The CDR3 runs to 13 residues. The V end lost 4 bases, the J end lost 2 bases, and 7 bases lay between the germline ends. Here the CDR3 DNA reads TGTGCCAGCAGTTCAATTCCCACAGATACGCAGTATTTT. Amino acid sequence: CASSSIPTDTQYF.

This clonotype has more than one count but fewer than ten. The chain uses TRBV5-4 and TRBJ2-1, with D possibly matching TRBD2 (5 bases). The ends were cut back, 6 bases at V and 8 bases at J, with 21 bases in the middle. Per germline, CDR1 SGHNT and CDR2 YYREEE (reference sequence). This CDR3 region has 15 residues. CDR3: CASTTPEVSVDEQFF. The DNA for the CDR3 is TGTGCCAGCACCACCCCGGAGGTTTCCGTGGATGAGCAGTTCTTC. The whole variable domain, filled in from reference TRBV5-4 and TRBJ2-1, reads ETGVTQSPTHLIKTRGQQVTLRCSSQSGHNTVSWYQQALGQGPQFIFQYYREEENGRGNFPPRFSGLQFPNYSSELNVNALELDDSALYLCASTTPEVSVDEQFFGPGTRLTVL.

The chain joins TRBV10-3 to TRBJ1-6, with unresolved D. V dropped 3 bases and J dropped 4 bases, with 7 bases sitting between them. This CDR3 is built from 14 residues. The germline V gene encodes CDR1 ENHRY and CDR2 SYGVKD. The CDR3 coding sequence is TGTGCCATCAGTGAAACACCTTATAATTCACCCCTCCACTTT. Residues: CAISETPYNSPLHF.

This clonotype showed up just a few times. The chain couples TRBV12-3 or TRBV12-4 to TRBJ1-6; D uncertain. This CDR3 spans 16 amino acids. V was trimmed by 3 bases and J by 0 bases, leaving 9 bases between them. The CDR3 here is CASSFRGSSYNSPLHF. The CDR3 DNA sequence: TGTGCCAGCAGTTTCCGGGGAAGCTCCTATAATTCACCCCTCCACTTT.

This clonotype was recorded a few times. The chain couples TRBV20-1 to TRBJ2-7; a weak D match, TRBD1 (5 bases). The germline gives CDR1 DFQATT, CDR2 SNEGSKA (reference sequence). This CDR3 contains 12 residues. Trimming removed 3 bases at V and 5 bases at J, with 11 bases between. DNA of the CDR3: TGCAGTGCTAGCTGGCAGGGCGACGAGCAGTACTTC. It encodes CSASWQGDEQYF.

This clonotype was found a few times. The CDR3 region is CASSLVFGTARGNQPQHF. The CDR3 region has the DNA TGTGCCAGCAGCTTAGTATTCGGGACCGCCCGAGGCAATCAGCCCCAGCATTTT. The chain has TRBV7-9 and TRBJ1-5; a possible D gene is TRBD1 (5 bases). Germline V gene lookup returns CDR1 SEHNR and CDR2 FQNEAQ (reference sequence). This CDR3 spans 18 amino acids. V lost 1 base and J lost 2, with 18 bases in between.

V gene TRBV7-4 combines with J gene TRBJ1-1, with D perhaps matching TRBD1 (6 bases). The CDR3 contains 12 residues. V gave up 3 bases and J gave up 10 bases, with 12 bases separating them. Germline V lookup: CDR1 SGHVT, CDR2 SQSDAQ. CDR3 in DNA: TGTGCCAGCAGCTTTGGGGGCAGTGGAGCTTTCTTT. Its protein product is CASSFGGSGAFF.

This chain links TRBV12-3 or TRBV12-4 with TRBJ1-3, with D possibly TRBD1 on 5 matching bases. This CDR3 has 14 amino acids. V was pared by 7 bases and J by 0 bases, with 10 bases between. CDR3 sequence (DNA): TGTGCCAGCAACGACAGAGACTCTGGAAACACCATATATTTT. Its protein is CASNDRDSGNTIYF.

In this sample, this clonotype turned up many times. The genes are TRBV7-2 and TRBJ2-4; D is undetermined. This CDR3 comprises 12 residues. With 5 bases removed from V and 9 bases from J, the gap between germline ends came to 11 bases. In germline, CDR1 is SGHTA, CDR2 FQGNSA. CDR3 residues: CASSLTRFIQYF. The DNA for the CDR3 is TGTGCCAGCAGCCTCACCCGTTTCATTCAGTACTTC.

Points on this clonotype: An end of the junction differs from the germline gene, which may be a read error. The V call is TRBV5-3, the J call TRBJ2-3; no firm D call. TRBV5-3 qualifies as an ORF whose function is uncertain. The CDR3 is 16 amino acids. The DNA for the CDR3 is TGTGCCAGCAGCTTCGGGCCGAGACTGGCGCCAGATACGCAGTATTTT. It is translated as CASSFGPRLAPDTQYF.

This clonotype was counted only a few times. The V gene is TRBV19, the J gene TRBJ2-5; D is unclear. Germline values: CDR1 LNHDA, CDR2 SQIVND (reference sequence). Trimming pared 6 bases from V and 4 bases from J, leaving 15 bases between. CDR3 size: 14 residues. In nucleotides, the CDR3 is TGTGCCAGTAGCTTTACGGCAGTCCCAGAGACCCAGTACTTC. Its translation: CASSFTAVPETQYF.

There are many counts of this clonotype. This rearrangement joins TRBV7-2 to TRBJ1-4; 7 nucleotides match TRBD1. The CDR3 length is 17 residues. J lost 6 bases, V lost 5 bases, and 15 bases had no gene match. Germline CDR1 reads SGHTA; CDR2 reads FQGNSA. CDR3 region: CASSLTGVGGVYEKLFF. CDR3 DNA: TGTGCCAGCAGCCTAACAGGGGTAGGCGGGGTGTATGAAAAACTGTTTTTT. The entire variable domain, with the rest obtained from reference TRBV7-2 and TRBJ1-4, is as follows: GAGVSQSPSNKVTEKGKDVELRCDPISGHTALYWYRQSLGQGLEFLIYFQGNSAPDKSGLPSDRFSAERTGGSVSTLTIQRTQQEDSAVYLCASSLTGVGGVYEKLFFGSGTQLSVL.

V usage is TRBV28 and J usage is TRBJ2-3; D may be TRBD1 or TRBD2 (7 bases each). The CDR3 covers 16 residues. The germline CDR1 and CDR2 sequences are MDHEN and SYDVKM. V gave up 7 bases and J gave up 5 bases, with 22 bases separating them. The CDR3 bases are TGTGCCAGCAAAAGATCAGGGGGGGGGCGTATAGATACGCAGTATTTT. This codes for CASKRSGGGRIDTQYF.